Presented here are 4 T cell receptor beta chains from one specimen sequenced in a study of CD8 T cells in ankylosing spondylitis. No antigen has been identified for these receptors. Study conclusions and caveats: Apparently characteristic of ankylosing spondylitis blood was a TCR beta motif (under ten highly homologous variants).

MiXCR, run by TCRdb on the 5' RACE reads, gives a single entry per CDR3 protein. The sample lists some 140,000 distinct CDR3 sequences; 17% were seen once. The specimen sequenced was blood, either unsorted or a sorted T cell fraction (not recorded which). These receptors were collected from a male donor with ankylosing spondylitis.

The rearrangement links TRBV27 to TRBJ1-5; TRBD1 is a possible D gene (6 bases). Looked up from germline, CDR1 is MNHEY and CDR2 is SMNVEV (reference sequence). Trimming pared 6 bases from V and 2 bases from J, leaving 11 bases between. This CDR3 spans 14 amino acids. CDR3 sequence: CASRQGAGNQPQHF. The CDR3 nucleotides read TGTGCCAGCAGACAGGGAGCGGGCAATCAGCCCCAGCATTTT.

This clonotype was detected a few times. The chain links TRBV5-1 to TRBJ2-1, with D possibly being TRBD1 (5 bases). Germline V gene sequence: CDR1 SGHRS, CDR2 YFSETQ. This CDR3 has 14 amino acids. V was clipped by 9 bases and J by 7 bases, with 20 bases between them. The CDR3 protein is CATQQDTLMNEQFF. DNA for the CDR3: TGCGCCACCCAACAGGATACGCTAATGAATGAGCAGTTCTTC.

The chain employs TRBV9 and TRBJ2-2; D remains ambiguous. V gave up 6 bases and J gave up 4 bases, with 10 bases separating them. The length of the CDR3 is 13 residues. Germline loops: CDR1 SGDLS, CDR2 YYNGEE. Written as DNA, the CDR3 is TGTGCCAGCAACCCCTGGGGCACCGGGGAGCTGTTTTTT. Protein: CASNPWGTGELFF.

This clonotype was picked up many times. This chain uses TRBV20-1 with TRBJ2-5; 7 nucleotides line up with TRBD1. V was pared by 0 bases and J by 1 base, with 2 bases of the junction left unmatched. In germline, CDR1 is DFQATT, CDR2 SNEGSKA (reference sequence). The CDR3 runs to 14 residues. The CDR3 protein is CSAREWDSQETQYF. As DNA, the CDR3 is TGCAGTGCTAGAGAATGGGACAGCCAAGAGACCCAGTACTTC.